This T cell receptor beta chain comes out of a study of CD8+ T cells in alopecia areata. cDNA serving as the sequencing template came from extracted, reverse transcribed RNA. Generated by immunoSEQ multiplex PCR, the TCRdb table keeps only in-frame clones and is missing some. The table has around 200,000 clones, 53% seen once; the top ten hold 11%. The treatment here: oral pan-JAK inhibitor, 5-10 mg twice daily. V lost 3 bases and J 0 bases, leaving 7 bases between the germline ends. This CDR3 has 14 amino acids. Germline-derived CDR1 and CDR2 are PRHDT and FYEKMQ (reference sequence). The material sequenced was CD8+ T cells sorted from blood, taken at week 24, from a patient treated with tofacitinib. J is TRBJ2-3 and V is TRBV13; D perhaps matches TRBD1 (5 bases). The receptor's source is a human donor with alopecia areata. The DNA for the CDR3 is TGTGCCAGCAGCTTCAGGGTTAGCACAGATACGCAGTATTTT. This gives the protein CASSFRVSTDTQYF.